Shown below are 5 T cell receptor beta chains from a single sample sequenced in a study of blood T cell repertoires in COVID-19. Sequencing used immunoSEQ multiplex PCR; TCRdb keeps in-frame clones, though not all of them. The sample includes around 250,000 clones, 86% seen only once; the top ten take around 2%. Input material: PBMCs or T cells enriched from blood (not recorded which). The receptors come from a woman between 50 and 59 years old who had recovered from COVID-19.

The rearrangement joins TRBV6-9 to TRBJ2-7; a weak D match, TRBD2 (6 bases). The V gene lost 9 bases and the J gene lost 2 bases, with 20 bases spanning the gap. The CDR3 sequence is 15 residues long. Per the germline V gene, CDR1 is MNHGY and CDR2 is SVAAGI. The CDR3 loop reads CASFKAGREAYEQYF. The CDR3 nucleotides are TGTGCCAGTTTCAAGGCCGGCAGGGAGGCCTACGAGCAGTACTTC.

The chain recombines TRBV7-8 with TRBJ1-6, with 7 bases matching TRBD1. There are 15 residues in the CDR3. Germline trimming cut 6 bases from V and 9 bases from J; bases unmatched to any gene: 11. Per germline, CDR1 SGHVS and CDR2 FQNEAQ. The CDR3 loop is CASSNIPGGPSPLHF. The CDR3 nucleotides read TGTGCCAGCAGTAACATACCAGGGGGTCCTTCACCCCTCCACTTT.

The chain carries TRBV6-5 and TRBJ1-2; a weak D match, TRBD1 (5 bases). Trimming shortened V by 8 bases and J by 6 bases, and 19 bases separated the two germline ends. The germline CDR1 and CDR2 sequences are MNHEY and SVGAGI. The CDR3 covers 14 residues. CDR3 bases: TGTGCCAGCTCTATGGGGGGGGGAGAGAATGGCTACACCTTC. Translating gives CASSMGGGENGYTF.

The V and J genes are TRBV5-1 and TRBJ2-7; 12 positions match TRBD2. The CDR3 length is 17 residues. With V trimmed by 2 bases and J by 7 bases, 13 bases remained unmatched. Germline CDR1 is SGHRS and CDR2 is YFSETQ. Here the CDR3 reads CASSFTPSTSGGGEQYF. CDR3 bases: TGCGCCAGCAGCTTCACCCCCTCGACTAGCGGGGGAGGTGAGCAGTACTTC. The entire variable domain, with the rest obtained from reference TRBV5-1 and TRBJ2-7, is as follows: KAGVTQTPRYLIKTRGQQVTLSCSPISGHRSVSWYQQTPGQGLQFLFEYFSETQRNKGNFPGRFSGRQFSNSRSEMNVSTLELGDSALYLCASSFTPSTSGGGEQYFGPGTRLTVT.

This chain joins TRBV27 and TRBJ2-7; 11 nucleotides agree with TRBD2. The ends lost 2 bases at V and 7 bases at J; junction bases unmatched: 13. CDR1 and CDR2 from the germline V gene are MNHEY and SMNVEV (reference sequence). The CDR3 is 17 amino acids. CDR3 protein: CASSLKAASGGLSEQYF. CDR3 DNA sequence: TGTGCCAGCAGTTTAAAGGCGGCTAGCGGGGGGCTCTCTGAGCAGTACTTC.